This T cell receptor (beta chain) was identified during a study of identical twins. Study-level findings and limits: Models underpredicted monozygotic twin sharing of out-of-frame TCR alpha. Rather than following the same donors, the conclusions depended on cross-sectional statistical analysis. Fewer insertions were carried by abundant cord blood beta clonotypes, but none was seen in memory repertoires.

TCRdb itself ran the 5' RACE reads through MiXCR, one entry per CDR3 protein. The profile shows some 600,000 distinct CDR3 sequences, around 7.5% of them singletons. Healthy Caucasian donors formed the entire cohort. This clonotype was detected only a few times. The antigen is not known. Germline CDR1 and CDR2: LNHNV and YYDKDF (reference sequence). The CDR3 covers 16 residues. V dropped 5 bases and J dropped 3; count of bases not matched to a gene: 10. These sequences were also reported in another study, on yellow fever vaccine responses in identical twins.

The rearrangement links TRBV15 to TRBJ2-5; TRBD1 matches at 9 bases. Specimen: PBMCs. The TCR sequence derives from a woman aged 18 to 35 in good health. Here the CDR3 reads CATSPVQGAGEETQYF. CDR3 DNA: TGTGCCACCAGCCCTGTACAGGGGGCTGGAGAAGAGACCCAGTACTTC.